This T cell receptor beta chain was recorded in a study of T cell responses to AZD1222 COVID-19 vaccine. At the level of the study: Second-dose groups at about 4 or about 12 weeks were pooled.

The V gene's germline CDR1 is SGHTA and CDR2 FQGTGA. V was cut by 1 base and J by 3 bases, with 6 bases left in between. This CDR3 region has 13 residues. This clone has a handful of counts. Its antigen is as yet unknown. Findings of the study overall: It should be noted that donors were predominantly white British and more often female, and clonal diversity was possibly underestimated.

TCRdb keeps only in-frame clones here, not all; method: immunoSEQ multiplex PCR. The data contain 100,000 or so clones, about nine tenths of them singletons. This clonotype was sampled from an adult in good health. The sequencing here drew on peripheral blood, taken on day 0 of AZD1222 vaccination. J is TRBJ1-2 and V is TRBV7-3; D is undetermined. DNA for the CDR3: TGTGCCAGCAGCTTAATGGGGTACTATGGCTACACCTTC. It encodes CASSLMGYYGYTF.